Detailed here is one TCR beta chain. The source of the sample is a study of T cells of healthy individuals. TCRdb re-derived calls from the 5' RACE reads in MiXCR, one entry per CDR3 protein. The sample lists tens of thousands of distinct CDR3 sequences, about a sixth occurring once. The germline gives CDR1 SGHRS, CDR2 YFSETQ. This CDR3 has 16 amino acids. V was pared by 3 bases and J by 6 bases, with 20 bases between. This sequence joins TRBV5-1 and TRBJ2-3; tentative D call: TRBD2 (5 bases). The TCR comes from a human donor in good health. CDR3: CASSSLDPQAADTQYF. As DNA, the CDR3 is TGCGCCAGCAGCTCACTAGATCCCCAAGCTGCGGATACGCAGTATTTT.